The next 26 T cell receptor beta chains were all read from a single sample in a study of cytomegalovirus exposure and HLA in healthy donors. Researchers ran the PCR with 60 Vbeta and 13 Jbeta primers. Generated by immunoSEQ multiplex PCR, the TCRdb table keeps only in-frame clones and is missing some. The sample shows approximately 150,000 clones, around 78% of them seen only once. The sequenced material came from PBMCs. These receptors were taken from a woman between 40 and 50 years old in good health and CMV-seropositive.

The chain carries TRBV7-9 and TRBJ2-2; no definite D call. Germline V CDR1 and CDR2: SEHNR, FQNEAQ (reference sequence). With 3 bases removed from V and 8 bases from J, the gap between germline ends came to 13 bases. The CDR3 length is 14 residues. In DNA form, the CDR3 reads TGTGCCAGCAGCTTGACGACTTTCCGTGGGGAGCTGTTTTTT. Translated: CASSLTTFRGELFF.

The sample holds one count of this clone. This sequence joins TRBV6-6 and TRBJ1-2, with TRBD1 matching 7 bases. CDR3 length: 13 amino acids. Germline CDR1 is MNHNY and CDR2 is SVGAGI (reference sequence). V dropped 5 bases and J dropped 7; count of bases not matched to a gene: 7. The CDR3 DNA sequence: TGTGCCAGCAGTCCACCCGGGACAGTTGGCTACACCTTC. It codes for CASSPPGTVGYTF.

About this clone itself: One end of the junction is discordant with germline, which a read error may explain. The DNA for the CDR3 is TGTGCCAGCAGCAAATCTCAGGGACAGGGCACAGATACGCGGTATTTT. This encodes CASSKSQGQGTDTRYF. The chain employs TRBV2 and TRBJ2-3; 9 bases align to TRBD1. Germline lookup yields CDR1 SNHLY and CDR2 FYNNEI. This CDR3 comprises 16 residues.

This clone has a handful of counts. This chain connects TRBV6-5 to TRBJ2-5; D unclear. This CDR3 has 14 residues. Germline CDR1 and CDR2: MNHEY and SVGAGI. The V end lost 6 bases, the J end lost 3 bases, and 14 bases lay between the germline ends. The CDR3 region has the DNA TGTGCCAGCAGCTCCCCCCGCCGAGAAGAGACCCAGTACTTC. This sequence encodes CASSSPRREETQYF.

This sequence joins TRBV6-1 and TRBJ1-5, with D hard to call. This CDR3 is 13 amino acids long. The V gene's germline CDR1 is MNHNS and CDR2 SASEGT. V was cut by 4 bases and J by 6 bases, with 10 bases left in between. The CDR3 DNA reads TGTGCCAGCAGTGCGGGAATTAGTCAGCCCCAGCATTTT. Its protein is CASSAGISQPQHF.

The chain links TRBV28 to TRBJ2-2; 11 bases agree with TRBD2. The CDR3 has 19 amino acids. The germline CDR1 and CDR2 sequences are MDHEN and SYDVKM. Germline trimming cut 4 bases from V and 0 bases from J; bases unmatched to any gene: 10. The CDR3 protein is CASSSLRLAGTTNTGELFF. Written as DNA, the CDR3 is TGTGCCAGCAGTTCTCTACGACTAGCGGGGACCACGAACACCGGGGAGCTGTTTTTT.

V is TRBV28 and J is TRBJ1-6; D perhaps matches TRBD1 (5 bases). The CDR3 has 13 residues. Trimming shortened V by 7 bases and J by 14 bases, and 18 bases separated the two germline ends. Looked up from germline, CDR1 is MDHEN and CDR2 is SYDVKM. The chain's CDR3 is CASKGQRFTALHF. Here the CDR3 DNA reads TGTGCCAGCAAGGGGCAGAGATTCACGGCCCTCCACTTT. Full variable domain (remainder filled in from reference TRBV28 and TRBJ1-6): DVKVTQSSRYLVKRTGEKVFLECVQDMDHENMFWYRQDPGLGLRLIYFSYDVKMKEKGDIPEGYSVSREKKERFSLILESASTNQTSMYLCASKGQRFTALHFGNGTRLTVT.

The chain has TRBV10-3 and TRBJ2-2, with D uncertain. The V and J ends lost 5 bases and 5 bases respectively, with 3 bases between them. The CDR3 is made up of 11 amino acids. The germline V gene has CDR1 ENHRY and CDR2 SYGVKD. The CDR3 sequence: CAISRTGELFF. The CDR3 coding sequence is TGTGCCATCAGTCGGACCGGGGAGCTGTTTTTT.

V usage is TRBV6-6 and J usage is TRBJ1-1; 7 bases are a match to TRBD1. The length of the CDR3 is 13 residues. V gave up 11 bases and J gave up 0 bases; unmatched junction bases: 6. Per the germline V gene, CDR1 is MNHNY and CDR2 is SVGAGI (reference sequence). The CDR3 nucleotides are TGTGCCCTGAAACAGGGGATGAACACTGAAGCTTTCTTT. Amino acids: CALKQGMNTEAFF.

The gene calls are TRBV13 and TRBJ2-1; 14 nucleotides align to TRBD2. CDR1 PRHDT and CDR2 FYEKMQ come from the germline V gene (reference sequence). The CDR3 contains 16 residues. J was trimmed by 6 bases and V by 4 bases; bases with no gene match: 5. The CDR3 DNA reads as TGTGCCAGCAGCTATGAGGGACTAGCGGGAGCCAATGAGCAGTTCTTC. This gives the protein CASSYEGLAGANEQFF.

The rearrangement uses TRBV5-6 and TRBJ1-5, with 8 bases matching TRBD1. Germline values: CDR1 SGHDT, CDR2 YYEEEE. The V and J ends lost 3 bases and 1 base, in that order; junction bases with no gene match: 6. The CDR3 totals 16 residues. Here the CDR3 reads CASSSNQGASNQPQHF. In nucleotides, the CDR3 is TGTGCCAGCAGCTCAAACCAGGGGGCGAGCAATCAGCCCCAGCATTTT.

V gene TRBV7-2 combines with J gene TRBJ2-3, with no clear D. Germline V gives CDR1 SGHTA, CDR2 FQGNSA. V shed 5 bases and J shed 2 bases, with 17 bases lying between them. The CDR3 runs 16 residues. The CDR3 region is CASSPSGIRYTDTQYF. The CDR3 region has the DNA TGTGCCAGCAGCCCAAGTGGTATTCGGTACACAGATACGCAGTATTTT.

This chain links TRBV30 with TRBJ1-4, with 7 bases matching TRBD1. The CDR3 is 15 residues long. The ends lost 4 bases at V and 4 bases at J; junction bases unmatched: 9. Germline assignment: CDR1 GTSNPN and CDR2 SVGIG (reference sequence). CDR3 in amino acids: CAWTRRGFGNEKLFF. CDR3 DNA: TGTGCCTGGACCCGCAGGGGGTTCGGTAATGAAAAACTGTTTTTT.

V is TRBV5-1 and J is TRBJ1-6; a possible D gene is TRBD1 (6 bases). The CDR3 runs 16 residues. Trimming cost V 4 bases and J 7 bases, with 18 bases left between them. Germline-derived CDR1 and CDR2 are SGHRS and YFSETQ. The DNA of the CDR3 is TGCGCCAGCAGCCTAGGGCCCGGGACACTGAATTCACCCCTCCACTTT. The encoded protein is CASSLGPGTLNSPLHF.

The chain joins TRBV6-1 to TRBJ1-5, with 7 nucleotides matching TRBD1. The CDR3 has 15 residues. The germline V gene encodes CDR1 MNHNS and CDR2 SASEGT. The J segment lost 6 bases and the V segment lost 1 base, leaving 6 bases of the junction unmatched. The CDR3 spells CASSEGQGRGQPQHF. CDR3 in DNA: TGTGCCAGCAGTGAAGGACAGGGCAGAGGTCAGCCCCAGCATTTT.

The chain has TRBV11-1 and TRBJ2-3, with D possibly being TRBD1 (6 bases). Per germline, CDR1 SGHAT and CDR2 FQDESV (reference sequence). With 4 bases removed from V and 0 bases from J, the gap between germline ends came to 17 bases. There are 17 residues in the CDR3. The CDR3 DNA sequence: TGTGCCAGCAGCTATTCACAGGGAAGCCTTAGCACAGATACGCAGTATTTT. Translation: CASSYSQGSLSTDTQYF.

This clone was detected a few times. The chain is built from TRBV19 and TRBJ2-5; 13 nucleotides line up with TRBD2. Germline-derived CDR1 and CDR2 are LNHDA and SQIVND (reference sequence). Trimming removed 5 bases from V and 4 bases from J; junction bases left unmatched: 13. CDR3 length: 18 residues. The CDR3: CASSPRPTGLAGVETQYF. The CDR3 DNA sequence: TGTGCCAGTAGTCCTCGCCCGACTGGACTAGCGGGGGTAGAGACCCAGTACTTC.

This chain joins TRBV19 and TRBJ1-5, with unresolved D. The germline CDR1 and CDR2 sequences are LNHDA and SQIVND (reference sequence). V was cut by 7 bases and J by 0 bases, with 16 bases left in between. This CDR3 spans 16 amino acids. Here the CDR3 reads CASTRIAEYSNQPQHF. The CDR3, as DNA: TGTGCCAGTACCCGTATCGCAGAATATAGCAATCAGCCCCAGCATTTT. Full variable domain (outside the CDR3, taken from reference TRBV19 and TRBJ1-5): DGGITQSPKYLFRKEGQNVTLSCEQNLNHDAMYWYRQDPGQGLRLIYYSQIVNDFQKGDIAEGYSVSREKKESFPLTVTSAQKNPTAFYLCASTRIAEYSNQPQHFGDGTRLSIL.

This chain connects TRBV19 to TRBJ1-1; D remains ambiguous. Germline V gene sequence: CDR1 LNHDA, CDR2 SQIVND (reference sequence). Trimming shortened V by 3 bases and J by 3 bases, and 14 bases separated the two germline ends. This CDR3 is 15 amino acids long. CDR3 sequence (DNA): TGTGCCAGTAGTATTGGGAGGATTGTTCACACTGAAGCTTTCTTT. Amino acid sequence: CASSIGRIVHTEAFF.

This sequence joins TRBV9 and TRBJ1-3; TRBD1 agrees at 9 bases. The J segment lost 3 bases and the V segment lost 3 bases, leaving 10 bases of the junction unmatched. Looked up from germline, CDR1 is SGDLS and CDR2 is YYNGEE. The CDR3 is 17 amino acids. The CDR3 reads CASSAGNRGRVGNTIYF. In DNA form, the CDR3 reads TGTGCCAGCAGCGCTGGAAACAGGGGGCGCGTTGGAAACACCATATATTTT.

The gene calls are TRBV7-2 and TRBJ2-7, with TRBD1 matching over 9 bases. Germline values: CDR1 SGHTA, CDR2 FQGNSA. Trimming removed 5 bases from V and 7 bases from J; junction bases left unmatched: 9. The CDR3 is 14 residues long. The CDR3, as DNA: TGTGCCAGCAGCGCCCGACAAGACAGGGGGGAGCAGTACTTC. Its translation: CASSARQDRGEQYF.

This clone was seen a handful of times. The chain is built from TRBV11-2 and TRBJ2-7; D not certain. V was pared by 1 base and J by 6 bases, with 10 bases between. Per the germline V gene, CDR1 is SGHAT and CDR2 is FQNNGV. The CDR3 consists of 13 residues. CDR3 amino acids: CASSLGGLGEQYF. The DNA of the CDR3 is TGTGCCAGCAGCTTAGGAGGCCTCGGCGAGCAGTACTTC.

This chain joins TRBV5-4 and TRBJ2-2; TRBD1 might be the D (6 bases). Germline V CDR1 and CDR2: SGHNT, YYREEE (reference sequence). The CDR3 has 16 residues. V was pared by 0 bases and J by 5 bases, with 14 bases between. The DNA of the CDR3 is TGTGCCAGCAGCTTGGGCGGACAGAGGGTTACCGGGGAGCTGTTTTTT. The encoded protein is CASSLGGQRVTGELFF.

V and J are TRBV9 and TRBJ2-3; 7 bases align to TRBD2. The CDR3 extends over 21 amino acids. The V and J ends lost 4 bases and 2 bases, in that order; junction bases with no gene match: 25. Germline loops: CDR1 SGDLS, CDR2 YYNGEE. CDR3 in amino acids: CASSQTPNAGPRDYLTDTQYF. The CDR3 DNA sequence: TGTGCCAGCAGCCAAACCCCTAACGCCGGTCCCCGGGACTATCTCACAGATACGCAGTATTTT.

The chain joins TRBV2 to TRBJ2-3; 12 nucleotides align to TRBD2. J gave up 2 bases and V 7 bases, and 7 bases lay outside the gene matches. The germline V gene encodes CDR1 SNHLY and CDR2 FYNNEI. The CDR3 loop spans 16 amino acids. The CDR3 nucleotides are TGTGCCAGCAAACTAGCGGGGGGTATGCTCACAGATACGCAGTATTTT. It yields the protein CASKLAGGMLTDTQYF.

CDR3 coding DNA: TGTGCCAGCAGCTTGGGGTCCGGCACTGAAGCTTTCTTT. Its protein is CASSLGSGTEAFF. The V call is TRBV5-5, the J call TRBJ1-1; D is undetermined. Germline lookup yields CDR1 SGHKS and CDR2 YYEKEE (reference sequence). CDR3 length: 13 amino acids. V lost 0 bases and J 4 bases, leaving 7 bases between the germline ends.